This record concerns one T cell receptor beta chain sequence. V lost 3 bases and J lost 1, with 18 bases in between. Germline V gene data show CDR1 as GTSNPN and CDR2 as SVGIG (reference sequence). The CDR3 totals 16 residues. This sample is drawn from a study of control samples from healthy donors and cancer patients. Sequencing was performed with immunoSEQ multiplex PCR; in TCRdb, only in-frame clones are kept and a portion is missing. The data contain about 52,000 clones, roughly 95% of them singletons. The rearrangement links TRBV30 to TRBJ1-2; weak D call: TRBD1 (5 bases). Sequencing input: blood. The sequence came from a man aged 30 to 39 in good health. The DNA of the CDR3 is TGTGCCTGGAGACTCGCGCTGGGGGGACGTAACTATGGCTACACCTTC. This gives the protein CAWRLALGGRNYGYTF. Full variable domain (rest looked up from reference TRBV30 and TRBJ1-2): SQTIHQWPATLVQPVGSPLSLECTVEGTSNPNLYWYRQAAGRGLQLLFYSVGIGQISSEVPQNLSASRPQDRQFILSSKKLLLSDSGFYLCAWRLALGGRNYGYTFGSGTRLTVV.